Listed below are T cell receptor beta chains from one sample, sequenced in a study of blood T cell repertoires in COVID-19. Sequencing was performed with immunoSEQ multiplex PCR; in TCRdb, only in-frame clones are kept and a portion is missing. This sample has under 30,000 clones, with 70% to 90% found just once. Sequenced sample: peripheral blood. These receptors all stem from a human donor with acute or convalescent COVID-19. The donor label of this sample is uncertain. Both conserved end residues are part of each CDR3. The order of the fields is clone size, V gene, CDR3 protein. Only part of the rows carry a size: once, few, many, or a class if the clone is expanded.

.	TRBV7-2	CASSVAGGRYNEQFF
.	TRBV19	CASSIVGWGSGNTGELFF
few	TRBV5-4	CASSSGQGGRGYTF
medium-sized	TRBV27	CASSLSGEFYEQYF
.	TRBV9	CASSVEQGRYGYTF
.	TRBV25-1	CASRGPGGGYTF
.	TRBV7-9	CASSLNPRGDQETQYF
.	TRBV19	CASSMSGGETQYF
.	TRBV7-2	CASSPRGLAGNTIYF
.	TRBV7-2	CASSLVRKNTGELFF
once	TRBV7-3	CASSPSGGANTGELFF
.	TRBV7-9	CASSSDGGGGSNEQFF
.	TRBV30	CAWSGGTYGYTF
.	TRBV6-5	CASSYQGARTDTQYF
.	TRBV5-1	CASSPDRQGPTEAFF
few	TRBV6-2/TRBV6-3	CASSYSTRQETQYF
.	TRBV6-5	CATHRGSNQPQHF
.	TRBV5-6	CASSLVARGNTEAFF
.	TRBV30	CAICRGTSGSCDTQYF
.	TRBV7-9	CASSLVSEQYF
.	TRBV6-2/TRBV6-3	CASRPGTGGFNQPQHF
.	TRBV14	CASSVTSGLGSYEQYF
.	TRBV7-3	CASSQLSGGATETQYF
.	TRBV29-1	CSADGTGGYEQFF
once	TRBV10-2	CASLQANEQYF
.	TRBV19	CASSMGGGVPSYEQYF
.	TRBV7-9	CASSPMDRSNNEQFF
.	TRBV6-2/TRBV6-3	CASSWRLAETQYF
.	TRBV19	CASSIQGTQPQHF
.	TRBV7-2	CASSHSGGVYQETQYF
few	TRBV6-5	CASSRAGDYEKLFF
.	TRBV7-2	CASSLKGGNTEAFF
.	TRBV6-5	CAIRPRGGAYNEQFF
.	TRBV5-1	CASSLAGGTYNEQFF
.	TRBV7-6	CASSLGRGTSSWNEQFF
.	TRBV4-1	CASSQNLPAPDRDYGYTF
.	TRBV27	CASSFRTANTEAFF
.	TRBV10-3	CAISITSGRADTQYF
.	TRBV4-3	CASSQEDGTSYEQFF
.	TRBV3-1/TRBV3-2	CASSPGTGFTDTQYF
.	TRBV9	CASSPPAGDTQYF
.	TRBV19	CASSILGQGSGSPLHF
.	TRBV4-2	CASSQDYGRVNQPQHF
.	TRBV4-1	CASSQSPDRGAFF
.	TRBV5-6	CASSPITSGGDNEQFF
few	TRBV19	CASSLRVDYGYTF
.	TRBV20-1	CSAGSNQPQHF
.	TRBV4-2	CASSQDGWRAGVEQFF
.	TRBV5-5	CASSWIPGTGAPDTQYF
.	TRBV4-1	CASSQDDSGGLPYNEQFF
.	TRBV10-3	CAISGGPGAEAFF
.	TRBV6-5	CASRTGGYEQYF
.	TRBV6-6	CASTSGTGDGYTF
.	TRBV6-5	CAIRVPAGELFF
.	TRBV29-1	CSVDPGGANTGELFF
.	TRBV5-1	CASSKQAGTADSPLHF
.	TRBV5-5	CASSLGQGPNYGYTF
.	TRBV27	CASSSVEGMNTEAFF
few	TRBV5-6	CASSSLGDTATNEKLFF